This TCR beta chain was recovered during a study of radiation and T cells in renal cell carcinoma. Time point specified: blood 2 weeks post-SBRT. Treatment here: 15 Gy SBRT to primary tumor, nephrectomy 4 weeks later. Germline loops: CDR1 SNHLY, CDR2 FYNNEI. The CDR3 consists of 15 residues. V trimming: 6 bases; J trimming: 13 bases; junction bases outside the gene matches: 17. Assay: immunoSEQ multiplex PCR; the TCRdb copy retains only in-frame clones and omits some. Counted here are around 75,000 clones, roughly 82% occurring once; the ten biggest clones make up less than 7%. The genes are TRBV2 and TRBJ2-1; 8 nucleotides line up with TRBD2. This TCR was sampled from a man aged 55 to 69 with renal cell carcinoma. The source was blood, collected from a patient whose treatment included radiotherapy and nephrectomy. The CDR3 region is CASRERGLENTAQFF. The CDR3 DNA follows: TGTGCCAGCAGGGAGAGGGGACTAGAGAACACAGCACAGTTCTTC.